The T cell receptor (beta chain) described here comes from a study of OX40 agonist ivuxolimab in advanced cancers. Describing the broader study: Ivuxolimab was a fully human IgG2 agonistic monoclonal antibody targeting the costimulatory receptor OX40 (CD134). Intravenous ivuxolimab was administered to patients every 2 weeks at six dose levels: 0.01, 0.1, 0.3, 1.5, 3 and 10 mg/kg. Of the approximately 50 patients in dose escalation, 19 had hepatocellular carcinoma, some 15 had melanoma, 9 had renal cell carcinoma and 9 had head and neck cancer. A male proportion of roughly 80% and a mean age of about 60 years, ranging from 23 to 79, were recorded for the dose-escalation cohort. Patients were allowed to have had prior anti-PD-1, anti-PD-L1 or anti-CTLA-4 therapy, and approximately 40% of the dose-escalation patients had previously received checkpoint inhibitors. Partial responses occurred in three dose-escalation patients: two with cutaneous melanoma and one with hepatocellular carcinoma. Peripheral TCRbeta sequencing was intended to test whether TCR sequence diversity was altered and clonal T-cell expansion was caused by ivuxolimab. The paper reports the monotherapy dose-escalation portion (N of about 52 patients) of the phase I ivuxolimab trial. Points the paper makes about the study in general: In the 0.1-3.0 mg/kg groups, partial responders were among the patients with the lowest normalized peripheral clonal expansion, particularly in CD8+ T cells. After ivuxolimab, more expanded clones were found on average in CD8+ T cells than in CD4+ T cells. Clonal expansion of both CD4+ and CD8+ blood T cells was observed from baseline to week 6 at doses 0.1 to 3.0 mg/kg. Low levels of normalized T-cell clonal expansion were also shown by some nonresponding patients. The antigen specificity of the peripheral T cells that underwent clonal expansion was not determined.

Genomic DNA was isolated from the sorted cells so that the TCRbeta CDR3 region could be sequenced. The immunoSEQ Assay was used for sequencing of TCRbeta CDR3 regions. As stored in TCRdb, this immuneACCESS dataset retains in-frame rearrangements with V and J assigned. A fraction of the clones does not appear; measured against another copy, unresolved V genes explain less than half of the discrepancy, and the remainder lacks a known reason. This sample is represented by fewer than 90,000 clones; 91% of them were singletons. The ten largest clones take up about 2.5% of the sample. Patients with autoimmune disease history or receiving systemic immunosuppression were excluded from the trial. In every dose cohort, peripheral blood was drawn for TCR sequencing at baseline, cycle 4 day 1, and cycle 7 day 1. The samples were drawn from a first-in-human, open-label, multicenter phase I dose-escalation trial of ivuxolimab. Adults with locally advanced or metastatic melanoma, renal cell carcinoma, hepatocellular carcinoma or head and neck squamous cell carcinoma were enrolled in the trial. CD4+ and CD8+ T cells were sorted separately from peripheral blood before TCR sequencing.

With respect to this clone: No antigen is known for it. No quality values exist for individual bases; no much larger clone is one base distant.

The CDR3 runs 16 amino acids, cysteine and phenylalanine included. The read is trimmed to its CDR3 DNA, 48 bases read in frame from base 1. The germline V gene specifies SNHLY as CDR1 and FYNNEI as CDR2. Trimming at the junction amounts to 3 bases on V and 2 bases on J, and the germline ends lie 13 bases apart. The sequenced sample was CD4+ or CD8+ T cells sorted from blood, obtained in a trial of the OX40 agonist ivuxolimab. Recombination joined TRBV2 with TRBJ2-2, and possibly TRBD2, on 5 matching bases. This sequence was found in an adult with an advanced solid tumor such as melanoma, head and neck, liver or kidney cancer. The nucleotide sequence reads as follows: TGTGCCAGCAGTGATAAGGGAGTCCCCAACACCGGGGAGCTGTTTTTT. Translation gives CASSDKGVPNTGELFF. Reference TRBV2 and TRBJ2-2 genes cover what lies past the CDR3, so the full variable domain is EPEVTQTPSHQVTQMGQEVILRCVPISNHLYFYWYRQILGQKVEFLVSFYNNEISEKSEIFDDQFSVERPDGSNFTLKIRSTKLEDSAMYFCASSDKGVPNTGELFFGEGSRLTVL.